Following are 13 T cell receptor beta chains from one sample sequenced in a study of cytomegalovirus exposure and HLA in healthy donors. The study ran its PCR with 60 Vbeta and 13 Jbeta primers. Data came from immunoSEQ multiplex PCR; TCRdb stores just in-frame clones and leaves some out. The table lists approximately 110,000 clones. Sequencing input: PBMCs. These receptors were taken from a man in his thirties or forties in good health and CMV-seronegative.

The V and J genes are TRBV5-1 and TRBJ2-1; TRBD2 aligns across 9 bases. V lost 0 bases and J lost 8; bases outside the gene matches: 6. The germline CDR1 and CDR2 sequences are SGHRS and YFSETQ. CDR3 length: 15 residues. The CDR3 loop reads CASSLGAGGPDEQFF. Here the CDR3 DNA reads TGCGCCAGCAGCTTGGGTGCGGGAGGGCCCGATGAGCAGTTCTTC.

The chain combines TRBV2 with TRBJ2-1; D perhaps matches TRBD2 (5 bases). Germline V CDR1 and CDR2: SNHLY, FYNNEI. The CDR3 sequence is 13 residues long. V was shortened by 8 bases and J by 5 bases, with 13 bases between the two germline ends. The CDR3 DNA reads TGTGCCAGCGAGGGCACGGTTGACAATGAGCAGTTCTTC. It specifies CASEGTVDNEQFF. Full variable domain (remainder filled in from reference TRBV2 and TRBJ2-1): EPEVTQTPSHQVTQMGQEVILRCVPISNHLYFYWYRQILGQKVEFLVSFYNNEISEKSEIFDDQFSVERPDGSNFTLKIRSTKLEDSAMYFCASEGTVDNEQFFGPGTRLTVL.

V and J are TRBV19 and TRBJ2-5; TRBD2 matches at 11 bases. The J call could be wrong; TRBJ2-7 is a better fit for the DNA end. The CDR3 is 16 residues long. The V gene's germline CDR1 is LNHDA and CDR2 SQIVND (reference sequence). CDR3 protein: CASSTLTSGRTHEQYF. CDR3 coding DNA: TGTGCCAGTAGTACCCTAACTAGCGGGAGAACCCACGAGCAGTACTTC.

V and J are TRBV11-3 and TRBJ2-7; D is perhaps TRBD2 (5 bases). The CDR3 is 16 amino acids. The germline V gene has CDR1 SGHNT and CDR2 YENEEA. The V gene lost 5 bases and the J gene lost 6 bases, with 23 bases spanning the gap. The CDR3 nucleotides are TGTGCCAGCAGCCTCCCCCTCGGGCGCGGCGGGTGCGAGCAGTACTTC. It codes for CASSLPLGRGGCEQYF.

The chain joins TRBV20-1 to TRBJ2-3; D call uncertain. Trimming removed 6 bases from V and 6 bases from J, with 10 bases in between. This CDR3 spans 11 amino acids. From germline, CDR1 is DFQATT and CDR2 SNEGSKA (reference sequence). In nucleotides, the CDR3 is TGCAGTGCCAAAGACAAGGATACGCAGTATTTT. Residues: CSAKDKDTQYF.

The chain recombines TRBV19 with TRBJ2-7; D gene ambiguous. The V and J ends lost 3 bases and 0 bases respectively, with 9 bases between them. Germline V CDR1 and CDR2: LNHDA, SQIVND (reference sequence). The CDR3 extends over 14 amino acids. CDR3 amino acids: CASSISRSSYEQYF. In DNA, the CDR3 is TGTGCCAGTAGTATCTCCCGGAGCTCCTACGAGCAGTACTTC.

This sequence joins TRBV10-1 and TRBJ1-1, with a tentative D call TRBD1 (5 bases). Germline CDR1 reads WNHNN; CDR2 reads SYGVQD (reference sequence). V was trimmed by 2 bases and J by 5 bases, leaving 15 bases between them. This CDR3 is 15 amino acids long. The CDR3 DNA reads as TGCGCCAGCAGTGAGGGGGCGGTGGGTCGGACTGAAGCTTTCTTT. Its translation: CASSEGAVGRTEAFF.

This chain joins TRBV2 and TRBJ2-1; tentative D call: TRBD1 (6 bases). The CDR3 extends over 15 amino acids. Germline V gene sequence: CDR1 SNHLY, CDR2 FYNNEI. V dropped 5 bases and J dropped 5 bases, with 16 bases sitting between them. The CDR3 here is CASSLDSLHDNEQFF. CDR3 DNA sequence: TGTGCCAGCAGTTTGGACAGCCTGCACGACAATGAGCAGTTCTTC.

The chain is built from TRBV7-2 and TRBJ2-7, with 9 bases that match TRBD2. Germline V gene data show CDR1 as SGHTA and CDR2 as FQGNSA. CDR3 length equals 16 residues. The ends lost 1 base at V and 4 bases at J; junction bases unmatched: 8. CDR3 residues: CASSLVSGTSSYEQYF. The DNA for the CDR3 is TGTGCCAGCAGCTTAGTTTCCGGGACTAGCTCTTACGAGCAGTACTTC.

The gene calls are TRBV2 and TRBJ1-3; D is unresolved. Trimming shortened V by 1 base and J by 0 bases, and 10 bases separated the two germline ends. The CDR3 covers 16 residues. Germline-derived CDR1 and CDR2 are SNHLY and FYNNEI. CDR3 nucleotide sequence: TGTGCCAGCAGTGAAGGGAGGATTCTCTCTGGAAACACCATATATTTT. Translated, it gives CASSEGRILSGNTIYF.

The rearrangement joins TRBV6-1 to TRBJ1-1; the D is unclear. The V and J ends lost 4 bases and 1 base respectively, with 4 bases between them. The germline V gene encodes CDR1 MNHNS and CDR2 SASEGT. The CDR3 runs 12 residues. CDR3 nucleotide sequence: TGTGCCAGCAGTGCAGAGAACACTGAAGCTTTCTTT. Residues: CASSAENTEAFF.

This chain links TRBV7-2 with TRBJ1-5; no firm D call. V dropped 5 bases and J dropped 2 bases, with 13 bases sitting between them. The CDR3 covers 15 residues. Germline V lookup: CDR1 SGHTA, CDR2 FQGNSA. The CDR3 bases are TGTGCCAGCAGCCCTTCCGTGGCAGGCAATCAGCCCCAGCATTTT. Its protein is CASSPSVAGNQPQHF.

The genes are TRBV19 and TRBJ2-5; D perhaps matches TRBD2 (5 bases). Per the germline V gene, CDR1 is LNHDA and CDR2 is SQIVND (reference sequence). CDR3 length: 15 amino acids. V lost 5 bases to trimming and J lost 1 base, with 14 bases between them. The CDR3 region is CASSFLLGGQETQYF. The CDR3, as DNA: TGTGCCAGTAGTTTCCTACTCGGAGGCCAAGAGACCCAGTACTTC.